Listed below are T cell receptor beta chains from one sample, sequenced in a study of response to subunit inactivated influenza vaccine. One entry per CDR3 protein results from TCRdb running MiXCR on the RT-PCR reads. The repertoire includes fewer than 600,000 distinct CDR3 sequences, approximately 7.8% of them detected once, and roughly 14% sits in the top ten. Specimen: PBMCs from blood, collected less than 25 months after vaccination. The receptors shown here come from a man aged 45 to 70 who received an inactivated influenza vaccine. The CDR3 runs from the conserved cysteine through the conserved F or W. A D gene is named only where the DNA matches it firmly. Part of the rows lack a size; the others show once, few, many or a class for expanded clones.

d_gene,abundance,v_gene,j_gene,CDR3nt,CDR3aa
-,few,TRBV11-1,TRBJ2-2,TGTGCCAGCAACCTAAGCCCGGACGGATTAACGAACACCGGGGAGCTGTTTTTT,CASNLSPDGLTNTGELFF
-,-,TRBV19,TRBJ1-1,TGTGCCAGTAGGGGATCATCGAACACTGAAGCTTTCTTT,CASRGSSNTEAFF
TRBD1,-,TRBV11-2,TRBJ1-2,TGTGCCAGCAGCTTAGTTGGGACAGAGCCTAACTATGGCTACACCTTC,CASSLVGTEPNYGYTF
-,-,TRBV4-3,TRBJ2-1,TGCGCCAGCAGCCAAGAGGAGGGTGCAATGAAGCAGTTCTTC,CASSQEEGAMKQFF
TRBD2,-,TRBV12-3/TRBV12-4,TRBJ2-3,TGTGCCAGCGGTCCAGCGGGGCTCTACACAGATACGCAGTATTTT,CASGPAGLYTDTQYF
TRBD1,few,TRBV5-5,TRBJ1-5,TGTGCCAGCAGCAGGACAGGGTTGGACCAGCCCCAGCATTTT,CASSRTGLDQPQHF
-,-,TRBV20-1,TRBJ2-2,-,CSAKYPSGQGAGTGELFFF
-,few,TRBV7-2,TRBJ2-1,TGTGCCAGCAGCTATACCCGCCGTGGCCTCGAGCAGTTCTTC,CASSYTRRGLEQFF
-,few,TRBV12-3/TRBV12-4,TRBJ1-6,TGTGCCAGCAGTTTTAAGGGAGGGAATTCACCCCTCCACTTT,CASSFKGGNSPLHF
-,few,TRBV6-1,TRBJ2-2,TGTGCCAGCAGTGCCCGGGGTGGCACCGGGGAGCTGTTTTTT,CASSARGGTGELFF
-,-,TRBV29-1,TRBJ2-5,TGCAGCGTCCTACCGAGGGAAATAAGAGGAGAGACCCAGTACTTC,CSVLPREIRGETQYF
-,few,TRBV29-1,TRBJ2-2,TGCAGCGCAAAAGGGGTTGATACCGGGGAGCTGTTTTTT,CSAKGVDTGELFF
-,-,TRBV25-1,TRBJ1-6,TGTGCCAGCAGTGACAGGGGAAATTCACCCCTCCACTTT,CASSDRGNSPLHF
-,few,TRBV20-1,TRBJ1-6,TGCAGTGCAGAAGACAGCAATTCACCCCTCCACTTT,CSAEDSNSPLHF
TRBD1,few,TRBV11-1,TRBJ2-7,TGTGCCAGCAGCACGGGACAGGCCTCCTACGAGCAGTACTTC,CASSTGQASYEQYF
TRBD2,-,TRBV28,TRBJ2-3,TGTGCCAGCAGTTTATTGCGGGAGGGGGGGGGCACAGATACGCAGTATTTT,CASSLLREGGGTDTQYF
-,few,TRBV7-6,TRBJ2-7,TGTGCCAGCAGCTTAGGGTTAGGAGGCGAGCAGTACTTC,CASSLGLGGEQYF
TRBD1,-,TRBV7-8,TRBJ1-2,TGTGCCAGCAGCCGCCGACAGGGAAACTATGGCTACACCTTC,CASSRRQGNYGYTF
TRBD1,-,TRBV20-1,TRBJ2-4,TGCAGTGCTAGGGAGGACAGGGTAAAAAACATTCAGTACTTC,CSAREDRVKNIQYF
-,few,TRBV4-2,TRBJ2-2,TGTGCCAGCAGCCCTCTTCTGGGGGGAGCGAACACCGGGGAGCTGTTTTTT,CASSPLLGGANTGELFF
-,-,TRBV25-1,TRBJ1-4,TGTGCCAGCAGGGCTCCGGGGGAAAAACTGTTTTTT,CASRAPGEKLFF
TRBD1,few,TRBV6-5,TRBJ2-3,TGTGCCAGCAGTTACGCGGGACAGGGATCAGATACGCAGTATTTT,CASSYAGQGSDTQYF
TRBD1,many,TRBV29-1,TRBJ1-5,TGCAGCTCTGGGACAGACTATAGCAATCAGCCCCAGCATTTT,CSSGTDYSNQPQHF
TRBD2,-,TRBV11-2,TRBJ2-3,TGTGCCAGCAGCTCTCAGACTAGCGGGAGCACAGATACGCAGTATTTT,CASSSQTSGSTDTQYF
TRBD2,-,TRBV20-1,TRBJ2-1,TGCAGTGCTAGCGGGAGGCTGTCCTACAATGAGCAGTTCTTC,CSASGRLSYNEQFF
TRBD1,few,TRBV11-2,TRBJ1-6,TGTGCCAGCAGCTCCGGGACAGGCTATGGCTCCTATAATTCACCCCTCCACTTT,CASSSGTGYGSYNSPLHF
-,many,TRBV4-1,TRBJ2-7,TGCGCCAGCAGCCAAGGGCCACAGCCCTCCTACGAGCAGTACTTC,CASSQGPQPSYEQYF
-,many,TRBV20-1,TRBJ2-7,TGCAGTGCTAGAGAATGGGGGACATCCTCCTACGAGCAGTACTTC,CSAREWGTSSYEQYF
-,-,TRBV6-6,TRBJ1-1,TGTGCCAGCAGTTACGGGGCAAGTGAAGCTTTCTTT,CASSYGASEAFF
TRBD2,many,TRBV20-1,TRBJ2-3,TGCAGTGCTGGTCTAGCGGGGACTGGCACAGATACGCAGTATTTT,CSAGLAGTGTDTQYF
TRBD1,few,TRBV6-1,TRBJ2-5,TGTGCCAGCAAGACAGGGCAGGGGATAAAGACCCAGTACTTC,CASKTGQGIKTQYF
-,-,TRBV7-8,TRBJ2-5,TGTGCCAGCAGCTTATATCCAAGCCCCAGCCCTCGCGAGACCCAGTACTTC,CASSLYPSPSPRETQYF
TRBD2,-,TRBV14,TRBJ2-3,TGTGCCAGCAGCCCGGGACTAGCGGTCCTCACAGATACGCAGTATTTT,CASSPGLAVLTDTQYF
TRBD2,many,TRBV12-3/TRBV12-4,TRBJ2-2,TGTGCCAGCAGTTCCGGGACTAGATTCACCGGGGAGCTGTTTTTT,CASSSGTRFTGELFF
-,few,TRBV11-2,TRBJ2-1,TGTGCCAGCAGCCACACAGGGACCGACTACAATGAGCAGTTCTTC,CASSHTGTDYNEQFF
TRBD2,-,TRBV20-1,TRBJ2-2,TGCAGTGCCAGGATTTGGACTAGCGGGGGACACGGGGAGCTGTTTTTT,CSARIWTSGGHGELFF
TRBD1,-,TRBV6-1,TRBJ2-1,TGTGCCAGCAGTGCCACCGGGACAGGGGGCGCAAGGAATGAGCAGTTCTTC,CASSATGTGGARNEQFF
TRBD1,many,TRBV6-1,TRBJ1-5,TGTGCCAGCAGGCCCGGGACAGGGAATCAGCCCCAGCATTTT,CASRPGTGNQPQHF
-,few,TRBV15,TRBJ2-1,TGTGCCACAGCCCCGTCTAGCAATGAGCAGTTCTTC,CATAPSSNEQFF
TRBD2,-,TRBV25-1,TRBJ2-5,TGTGCCAGCAGTCCAACTAGCGGGGGGATAGAGACCCAGTACTTC,CASSPTSGGIETQYF
-,-,TRBV20-1,TRBJ2-1,TGCAGTGCTAGAGATCCCGCCGGGACCGATACCTACAATGAGCAGTTCTTC,CSARDPAGTDTYNEQFF